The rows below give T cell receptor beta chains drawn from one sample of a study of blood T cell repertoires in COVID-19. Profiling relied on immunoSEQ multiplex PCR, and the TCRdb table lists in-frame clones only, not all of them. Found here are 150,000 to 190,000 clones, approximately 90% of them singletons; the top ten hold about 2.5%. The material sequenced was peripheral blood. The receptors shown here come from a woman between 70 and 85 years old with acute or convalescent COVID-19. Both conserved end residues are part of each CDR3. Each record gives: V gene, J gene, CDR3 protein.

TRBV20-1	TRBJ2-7	CSASVHEQYF
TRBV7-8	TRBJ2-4	CATGGGAGIQYF
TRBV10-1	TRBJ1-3	CASSDQGTSSGNTIYF
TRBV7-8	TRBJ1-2	CASSPRSRNYGYTF
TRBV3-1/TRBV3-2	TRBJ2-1	CASSQGGDNEQFF
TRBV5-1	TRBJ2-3	CASSLGTGSPDTQYF
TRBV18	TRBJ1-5	CASSPSGDQPQHF
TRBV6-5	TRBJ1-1	CASSYGTVNTEAFF
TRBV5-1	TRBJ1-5	CASSPGINQPQHF
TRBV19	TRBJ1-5	CASKNGQGVQPQHF
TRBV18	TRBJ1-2	CASSPSGLGGYTF
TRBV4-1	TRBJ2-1	CASSQDLGGGLSSYNEQFF
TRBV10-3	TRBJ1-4	CAISEAVGRGKEKLFF
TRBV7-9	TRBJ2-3	CASSTYTGTDTQYF
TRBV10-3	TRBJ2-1	CAISEQGNEQFF
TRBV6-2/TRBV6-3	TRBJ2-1	CASSKSPVAGAHNEQFF
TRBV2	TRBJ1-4	CASNSANEKLFF
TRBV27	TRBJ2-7	CASSLPPGQGPYEQYF
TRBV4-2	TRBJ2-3	CASSRQPGQGIGTDTQYF
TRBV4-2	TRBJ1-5	CASSQDKYIDRGYQPQHF
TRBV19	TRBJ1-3	CASSVQQGSGNTIYF
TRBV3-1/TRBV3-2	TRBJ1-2	CASSQEGGVNGYTF
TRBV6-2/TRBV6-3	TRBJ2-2	CASRPSWGPGTGELFF
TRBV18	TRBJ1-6	CASCRDRVNSPLHF
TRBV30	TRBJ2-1	CAWDRERTSGGPSSYNEQFF
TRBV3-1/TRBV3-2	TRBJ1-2	CASSQDKGGYTF
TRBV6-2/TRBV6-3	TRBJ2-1	CASSYGTGGSYEQFF
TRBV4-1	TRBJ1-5	CASSQGVRGPQHF
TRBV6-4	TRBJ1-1	CASRDRGRSTEAFF
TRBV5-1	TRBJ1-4	CASSSGDTQKLFF
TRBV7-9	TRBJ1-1	CASSWGTGWAEAFF
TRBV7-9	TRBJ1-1	CASSFGQPEAFF
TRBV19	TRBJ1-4	CASSIRGYTQSEKLFF
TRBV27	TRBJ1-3	CASSPTGSGNTIYF
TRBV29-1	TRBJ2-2	CSVEGQGRGELFF
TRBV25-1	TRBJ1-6	CASSGTGYNSPLHF